This TCR beta chain was observed in a study of read filtering for tumor transcriptome and immune sequencing. The overall study: Mean patient age was about 66 years, range roughly 40 to 85; approximately 17 male, around 15 female. Transcriptome libraries were built from DNase-treated RNA.

The CDR3 length is 13 residues. Per germline, CDR1 MNHEY and CDR2 SVGEGT. V dropped 7 bases and J dropped 5 bases, with 14 bases sitting between them. Study results and limitations: Single-read clonotypes: 80% to 90% of IR-seq clonotypes (about 4% of reads), about 75% of RNA-seq clonotypes (less than 50% of reads).

The library was built from about 0.4 ug RNA with molecular barcoded adaptors for alpha/delta and beta/gamma chains. In TCRdb, the reads were re-called with MiXCR into one record per CDR3 protein. The sample lists some 140,000 distinct CDR3 sequences, about 13% occurring once. In regard to this clonotype: The antigen remains undetermined.

The TCR was taken from a donor at least 40 years old with multiple myeloma. The gene calls are TRBV6-2 or TRBV6-3 and TRBJ1-2; unclear D gene. Sequences were obtained from a population of CD138-negative cells sorted from bone marrow. The CDR3 sequence is CASNDGRLYGYTF. The CDR3 nucleotides are TGTGCCAGCAACGACGGACGGCTTTATGGCTACACCTTC.